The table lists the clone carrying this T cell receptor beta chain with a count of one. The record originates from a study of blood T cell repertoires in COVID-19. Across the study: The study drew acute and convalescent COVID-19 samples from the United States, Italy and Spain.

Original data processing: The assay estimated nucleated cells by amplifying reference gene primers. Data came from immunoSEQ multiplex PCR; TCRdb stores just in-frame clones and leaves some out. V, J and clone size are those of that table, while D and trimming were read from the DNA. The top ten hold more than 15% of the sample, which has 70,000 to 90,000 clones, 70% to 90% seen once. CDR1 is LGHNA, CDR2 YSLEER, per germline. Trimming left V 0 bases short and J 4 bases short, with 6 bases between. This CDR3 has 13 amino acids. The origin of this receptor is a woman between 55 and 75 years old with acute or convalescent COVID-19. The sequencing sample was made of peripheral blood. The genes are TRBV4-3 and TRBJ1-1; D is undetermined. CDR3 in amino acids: CASSQDGLTEAFF. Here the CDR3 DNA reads TGCGCCAGCAGCCAAGATGGACTCACTGAAGCTTTCTTT.